This is a list of T cell receptor beta chains from one sample in a study of early T cells in non-severe SARS-CoV-2 infection. TCRdb ran MiXCR on the 5' RACE reads and lists one entry per CDR3 protein. The sample holds just over 95,000 distinct CDR3 sequences, more than 9.5% seen once. The material sequenced was whole blood, taken at baseline. The receptors come from an adult who was a healthcare worker with PCR-confirmed SARS-CoV-2 infection or an uninfected control (not recorded which). CDR3s include the opening cysteine and the closing phenylalanine or tryptophan. Each record gives: V gene, J gene, clone size, CDR3 length, D gene, CDR3 DNA, CDR3 protein. The D gene is left open where the match is weak. The size of a clone is reported for some rows only, either as once, few or many, or as a class for expanded clones.

v_gene: TRBV20-1
j_gene: TRBJ2-7
abundance: NA
len: 13
d_gene: NA
CDR3nt: TGCAGTGCTACTAGCGACAACTTCGGGGAGCAGTACTTC
CDR3aa: CSATSDNFGEQYF

v_gene: TRBV24-1
j_gene: TRBJ2-1
abundance: few
len: 16
d_gene: TRBD1
CDR3nt: TGTGCCACCAGTGATGTGACAGGGTTCAGATTCGGTGAGCAGTTCTTC
CDR3aa: CATSDVTGFRFGEQFF

v_gene: TRBV11-2
j_gene: TRBJ2-3
abundance: many
len: 14
d_gene: NA
CDR3nt: TGTGCCAGCAGCCCCCCCGCGACCACAGATACGCAGTATTTT
CDR3aa: CASSPPATTDTQYF

v_gene: TRBV19
j_gene: TRBJ1-5
abundance: few
len: 13
d_gene: NA
CDR3nt: TGTGCCAGTAACCCTCTCGGCAATCAGCCCCAGCATTTT
CDR3aa: CASNPLGNQPQHF

v_gene: TRBV9
j_gene: TRBJ2-1
abundance: NA
len: 14
d_gene: NA
CDR3nt: TGTGCCAGCAGCGTAGTAGCGGTCTCAAGGGAGCAGTTCTTC
CDR3aa: CASSVVAVSREQFF

v_gene: TRBV18
j_gene: TRBJ2-7
abundance: few
len: 13
d_gene: NA
CDR3nt: TGTGCCAGCTCACCGAGGGTTCAGTACGAGCAGTACTTC
CDR3aa: CASSPRVQYEQYF

v_gene: TRBV7-9
j_gene: TRBJ1-1
abundance: few
len: 14
d_gene: NA
CDR3nt: TGTGCCAGCAGCTTAGGCACGGCGGGCACTGAAGCTTTCTTT
CDR3aa: CASSLGTAGTEAFF

v_gene: TRBV10-3
j_gene: TRBJ1-6
abundance: few
len: 18
d_gene: TRBD1
CDR3nt: TGTGCCATCAGTGAGCCGTCAGGACAGGGAGTGTCGAATTCACCCCTCCACTTT
CDR3aa: CAISEPSGQGVSNSPLHF

v_gene: TRBV5-1
j_gene: TRBJ2-2
abundance: many
len: 14
d_gene: NA
CDR3nt: TGCGCCAGCAGCACCGGGACAACTACCGGGGAGCTGTTTTTT
CDR3aa: CASSTGTTTGELFF

v_gene: TRBV28
j_gene: TRBJ1-2
abundance: many
len: 14
d_gene: NA
CDR3nt: TGTGCCTCCCAGTCGGGCAGCGCTAACTATGGCTACACCTTC
CDR3aa: CASQSGSANYGYTF

v_gene: TRBV19
j_gene: TRBJ2-3
abundance: few
len: 14
d_gene: NA
CDR3nt: TGTGCCAGTAGTATGCGTGCAGGGGCGGATACGCAGTATTTT
CDR3aa: CASSMRAGADTQYF

v_gene: TRBV5-6
j_gene: TRBJ2-1
abundance: few
len: 16
d_gene: TRBD2
CDR3nt: TGTGCCAGCAGTTTCGGTAGCGGGAGGTCCTACAATGAGCAGTTCTTC
CDR3aa: CASSFGSGRSYNEQFF

v_gene: TRBV6-1
j_gene: TRBJ2-2
abundance: NA
len: 15
d_gene: TRBD1
CDR3nt: TGTGCCAGCAGTGAAGGGACAGGGGCGACCGGGGAGCTGTTTTTT
CDR3aa: CASSEGTGATGELFF

v_gene: TRBV7-3
j_gene: TRBJ2-7
abundance: NA
len: 14
d_gene: NA
CDR3nt: TGTGCCAGCAGCCCACCCCCAGGGGAATACGAGCAGAACTTC
CDR3aa: CASSPPPGEYEQNF

v_gene: TRBV20-1
j_gene: TRBJ1-1
abundance: few
len: 12
d_gene: TRBD1
CDR3nt: TGCAGTGCTCCCGACAGGGGCACTGAAGCTTTCTTT
CDR3aa: CSAPDRGTEAFF

v_gene: TRBV24-1
j_gene: TRBJ2-1
abundance: NA
len: 15
d_gene: NA
CDR3nt: TGTGCCACCAGTGGGGGGGACCACCGCTACAATGAGCAGTTCTTC
CDR3aa: CATSGGDHRYNEQFF

v_gene: TRBV11-2
j_gene: TRBJ1-2
abundance: NA
len: 12
d_gene: NA
CDR3nt: TGTGCCAGCAGCCCGTCCCGGGGCGGCTACACCTTC
CDR3aa: CASSPSRGGYTF

v_gene: TRBV7-2
j_gene: TRBJ2-7
abundance: many
len: 12
d_gene: NA
CDR3nt: TGTGCCAGCAGCTTCTACTCGAGCGAGCAGTACTTC
CDR3aa: CASSFYSSEQYF

v_gene: TRBV7-8
j_gene: TRBJ2-5
abundance: few
len: 16
d_gene: NA
CDR3nt: TGTGCCAGCAGCTTAATCGTCTTCTCGCGAGGAGAGACCCAGTACTTC
CDR3aa: CASSLIVFSRGETQYF

v_gene: TRBV2
j_gene: TRBJ2-7
abundance: many
len: 11
d_gene: NA
CDR3nt: TGTGCCAGCAGTGTCAACTACGAGCAGTACTTC
CDR3aa: CASSVNYEQYF

v_gene: TRBV7-2
j_gene: TRBJ2-4
abundance: few
len: 14
d_gene: TRBD1
CDR3nt: TGTGCCAGCAGCCCTACCGGGACAGGGGACATTCAGTACTTC
CDR3aa: CASSPTGTGDIQYF

v_gene: TRBV13
j_gene: TRBJ1-1
abundance: NA
len: 16
d_gene: NA
CDR3nt: TGTGCCAGCAGCCATTCCCTACAGGGAGGGAGGACTGAAGCTTTCTTT
CDR3aa: CASSHSLQGGRTEAFF

v_gene: TRBV3-1
j_gene: TRBJ1-5
abundance: many
len: 15
d_gene: NA
CDR3nt: TGTGCCAGCAGCCAATCAGGGATCTGGAATCAGCCCCAGCATTTT
CDR3aa: CASSQSGIWNQPQHF